This T cell receptor (beta chain) is from a study of response to subunit inactivated influenza vaccine. This clonotype was detected a few times. TCRdb used MiXCR to reprocess the RT-PCR reads, holding one entry per CDR3 protein. The sample lists hundreds of thousands of distinct CDR3 sequences, approximately 12% seen once, with about 10% in the top ten. Sample: PBMCs from blood, taken on the day of vaccination. The source of this sequence is a man aged 50-59 years who received an inactivated influenza vaccine.

This chain's CDR3 is CASSSLTGTSGTSYEQYF. CDR3 DNA sequence: TGTGCCAGCAGCTCTCTGACCGGGACTAGCGGGACCTCCTACGAGCAGTACTTC. The chain recombines TRBV7-8 with TRBJ2-7; 13 bases fit TRBD2. The V gene end was trimmed by 4 bases and the J gene end by 0 bases; junction bases not matched to a gene: 9. Germline values: CDR1 SGHVS, CDR2 FQNEAQ. CDR3 size: 18 residues.